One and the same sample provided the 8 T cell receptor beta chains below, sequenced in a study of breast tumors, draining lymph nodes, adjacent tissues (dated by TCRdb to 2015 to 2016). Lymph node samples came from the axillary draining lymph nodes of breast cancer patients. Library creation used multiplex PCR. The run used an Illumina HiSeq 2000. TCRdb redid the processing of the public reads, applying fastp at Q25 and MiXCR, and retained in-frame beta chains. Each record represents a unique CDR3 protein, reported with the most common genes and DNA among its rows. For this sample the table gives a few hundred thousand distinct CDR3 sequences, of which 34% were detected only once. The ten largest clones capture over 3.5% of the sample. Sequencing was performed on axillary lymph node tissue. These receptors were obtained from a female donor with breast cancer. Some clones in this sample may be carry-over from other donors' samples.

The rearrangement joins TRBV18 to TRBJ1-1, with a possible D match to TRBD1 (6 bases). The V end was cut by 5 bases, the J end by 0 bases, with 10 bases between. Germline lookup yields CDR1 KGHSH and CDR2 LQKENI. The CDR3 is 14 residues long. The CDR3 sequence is CASSGDTLNTEAFF. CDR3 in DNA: TGTGCCAGCTCAGGGGACACACTGAACACTGAAGCTTTCTTT.

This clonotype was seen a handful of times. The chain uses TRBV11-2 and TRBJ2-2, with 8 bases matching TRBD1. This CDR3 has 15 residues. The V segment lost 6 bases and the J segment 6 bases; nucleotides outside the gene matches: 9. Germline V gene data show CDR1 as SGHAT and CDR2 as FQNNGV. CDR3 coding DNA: TGTGCCAGCAGTTCCAGGACAGGGTCTCCCGGGGAGCTGTTTTTT. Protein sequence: CASSSRTGSPGELFF.

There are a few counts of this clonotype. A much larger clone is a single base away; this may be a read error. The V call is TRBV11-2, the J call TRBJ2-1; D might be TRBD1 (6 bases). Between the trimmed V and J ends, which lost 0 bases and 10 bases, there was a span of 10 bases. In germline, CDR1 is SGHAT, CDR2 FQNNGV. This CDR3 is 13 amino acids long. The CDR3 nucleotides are TGTGCCAGCAGCTTAGACCCAGGGGCCGAGCAGTTCTTC. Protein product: CASSLDPGAEQFF.

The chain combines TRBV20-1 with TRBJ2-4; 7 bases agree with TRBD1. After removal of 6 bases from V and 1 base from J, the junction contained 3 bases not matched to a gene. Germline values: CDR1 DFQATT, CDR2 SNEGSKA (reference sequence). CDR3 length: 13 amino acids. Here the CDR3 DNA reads TGCAGTGCGCCGACAGGGGCCAAAAACATTCAGTACTTC. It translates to CSAPTGAKNIQYF.

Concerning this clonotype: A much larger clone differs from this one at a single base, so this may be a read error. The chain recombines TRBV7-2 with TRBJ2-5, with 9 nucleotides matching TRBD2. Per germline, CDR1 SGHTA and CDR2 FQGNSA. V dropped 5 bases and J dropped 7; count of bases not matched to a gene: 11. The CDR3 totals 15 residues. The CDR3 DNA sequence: TGTGCCAGCAGCCTTGGGCGGGGGGGGTCTGGGACCCAGTACTTC. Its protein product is CASSLGRGGSGTQYF.

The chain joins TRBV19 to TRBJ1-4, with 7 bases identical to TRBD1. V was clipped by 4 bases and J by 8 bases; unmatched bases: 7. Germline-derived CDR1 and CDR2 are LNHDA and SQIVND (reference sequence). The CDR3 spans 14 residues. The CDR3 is CASSTSTGREKLFF. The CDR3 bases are TGTGCCAGTAGTACCTCGACAGGGAGGGAAAAACTGTTTTTT.

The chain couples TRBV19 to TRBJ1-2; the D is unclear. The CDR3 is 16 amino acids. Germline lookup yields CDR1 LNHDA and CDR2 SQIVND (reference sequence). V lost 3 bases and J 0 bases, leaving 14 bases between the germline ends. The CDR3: CASSIPSGIANYGYTF. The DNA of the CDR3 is TGTGCCAGTAGTATTCCTAGCGGGATCGCTAACTATGGCTACACCTTC.

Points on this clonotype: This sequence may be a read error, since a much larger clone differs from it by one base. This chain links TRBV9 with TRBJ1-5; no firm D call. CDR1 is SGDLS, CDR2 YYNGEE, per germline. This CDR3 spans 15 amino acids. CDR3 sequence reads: CASSPNGLSNQPPHF. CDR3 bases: TGTGCCAGCAGCCCGAACGGACTTAGCAATCAGCCCCCGCATTTT.